The sequence of this T cell receptor (beta chain) was determined in a study of beta chain features in type 1 diabetes. This clone has just a few counts. The antigen is not known. Whole-study results and caveats: Shorter templates might be favored by PCR, equally in patients and controls.

Trimming cost V 4 bases and J 6 bases, with 17 bases left between them. CDR1 and CDR2 from the germline V gene are SGHRS and YFSETQ. CDR3 length: 15 residues. Expressed TCRB transcripts were sequenced, since all the RNA that had been isolated was reverse transcribed. Clones were read by immunoSEQ multiplex PCR, and TCRdb kept only the in-frame ones, dropping some. The sample contains a few hundred thousand clones, 15% to 20% of which appear only once. This clonotype originated in a woman younger than 30 in good health. V usage is TRBV5-1 and J usage is TRBJ2-1, with D unclear. Material: naive CD4+ T cells from blood. This CDR3 is CASSPYLIPLNEQFF. CDR3 nucleotides: TGCGCCAGCAGCCCCTACTTGATCCCTCTCAATGAGCAGTTCTTC.